The TCR beta chain described here comes from a study of identical twins. TCRdb reprocessed the 5' RACE reads with MiXCR, giving one entry per CDR3 protein. Here the sample spans roughly 240,000 distinct CDR3 sequences, roughly 7% being singletons. Germline trimming cut 1 base from V and 13 bases from J; bases unmatched to any gene: 9. The CDR3 runs to 13 residues. The data were also submitted as part of a second study, on yellow fever vaccine responses in identical twins.

The genes are TRBV12-3 or TRBV12-4 and TRBJ2-7; 8 bases line up with TRBD1. This receptor was taken from a woman aged 18-29 years in good health. The material sequenced was memory (CD45RO+) T cells sorted from blood. The CDR3 here is CASSLGPTGALYV. CDR3 DNA: TGTGCCAGCAGTTTAGGGCCGACAGGGGCCCTATACGTC.